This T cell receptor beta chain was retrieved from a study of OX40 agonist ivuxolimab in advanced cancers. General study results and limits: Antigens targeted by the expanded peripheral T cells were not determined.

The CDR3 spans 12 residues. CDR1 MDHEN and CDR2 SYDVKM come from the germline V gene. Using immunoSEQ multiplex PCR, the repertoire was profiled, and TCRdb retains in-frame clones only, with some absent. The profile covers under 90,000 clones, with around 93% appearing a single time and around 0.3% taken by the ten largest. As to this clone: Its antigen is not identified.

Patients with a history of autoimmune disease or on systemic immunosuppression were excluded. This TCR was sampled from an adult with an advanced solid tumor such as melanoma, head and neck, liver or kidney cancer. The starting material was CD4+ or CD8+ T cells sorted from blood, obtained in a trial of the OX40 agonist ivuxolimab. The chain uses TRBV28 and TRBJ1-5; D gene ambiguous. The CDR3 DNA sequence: TGTGTTACTCTGGGGAGCAATCAGCCCCAGCATTTT. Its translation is CVTLGSNQPQHF.